These T cell receptor beta chains were read from a single sample in a study of CD4 T cells in relation to SARS-CoV-2 and coronaviruses. TCRdb's table, derived via immunoSEQ multiplex PCR, lists solely in-frame clones and lacks some. The table lists under 35,000 clones, about 75% of them singletons, with around 17% in the top ten. These receptors are not linked to any known antigen. The sequenced sample consisted of CD4+ T cells from PBMCs, cultured in vitro. These receptors were collected from a human donor in good health. Both conserved end residues are part of each CDR3. D genes are given only for firm matches. For some rows the clone size is stated as once, few or many, or as a class when expanded; others skip it.

v_gene,abundance,j_gene,d_gene,CDR3aa,CDR3nt
TRBV19,.,TRBJ1-6,.,CASSITVETSPLHF,TGTGCCAGTAGTATCACGGTAGAGACTTCACCCCTCCACTTT
TRBV12-3/TRBV12-4,.,TRBJ2-1,.,CASRGVPHNEQFF,TGTGCCAGCAGGGGAGTCCCGCACAATGAGCAGTTCTTC
TRBV30,.,TRBJ1-3,TRBD1,CAWSGAGGVSGAGNTIYF,TGTGCCTGGAGTGGGGCAGGGGGAGTTTCAGGCGCTGGAAACACCATATATTTT
TRBV7-9,few,TRBJ1-4,TRBD1,CASSFTGTGSEKLFF,TGTGCCAGCAGCTTTACCGGGACAGGCAGTGAAAAACTGTTTTTT
TRBV6-1,few,TRBJ1-2,.,CASSEEVGGPLRTF,TGTGCCAGCAGTGAAGAAGTTGGCGGCCCCTTGAGGACCTTC
TRBV19,.,TRBJ1-1,.,CASSIRREGTEAFF,TGTGCCAGTAGTATAAGGAGGGAGGGGACTGAAGCTTTCTTT
TRBV29-1,.,TRBJ1-5,.,CSARQADQPQHF,TGCAGCGCCCGACAGGCGGACCAGCCCCAGCATTTT
TRBV30,few,TRBJ1-2,TRBD1,CAWRKRGRLDGYTF,TGTGCCTGGAGGAAGAGGGGGCGTCTGGATGGCTACACCTTC
TRBV19,.,TRBJ2-7,.,CASTPHHSEAYEQYF,TGTGCCAGTACCCCCCACCACTCCGAAGCCTACGAGCAGTACTTC
TRBV6-5,.,TRBJ1-2,.,CASSSDSPSDYTF,TGTGCCAGCAGTTCCGACAGCCCCTCAGACTACACCTTC
TRBV7-2,.,TRBJ2-1,TRBD2,CASSLGGTGSKQFF,TGTGCCAGCAGCTTGGGGGGGACGGGCAGTAAGCAGTTCTTC
TRBV2,.,TRBJ2-6,.,CAPPSQTPGANVLTF,TGTGCCCCCCCGAGTCAGACTCCTGGGGCCAACGTCCTGACTTTC
TRBV7-2,.,TRBJ2-1,.,CASSLAANEQFF,TGTGCCAGCAGCTTAGCGGCCAATGAGCAGTTCTTC
TRBV6-5,.,TRBJ2-2,.,CASSYDGRGGTGELFF,TGTGCCAGCAGTTACGATGGCAGGGGAGGGACCGGGGAGCTGTTTTTT
TRBV7-2,.,TRBJ2-7,.,CASSLVERYEQYF,TGTGCCAGCAGCTTAGTCGAACGCTACGAGCAGTACTTC
TRBV4-1,once,TRBJ2-5,.,CASSHPPRGQETQYF,TGCGCCAGCAGCCACCCTCCGCGGGGTCAAGAGACCCAGTACTTC
TRBV7-2,.,TRBJ2-7,TRBD2,CASSFSTSGVGYEQYF,TGTGCCAGCAGCTTCTCGACTAGCGGGGTTGGCTACGAGCAGTACTTC
TRBV5-1,.,TRBJ2-1,.,CASSLDGSLAYNEQFF,TGCGCCAGCAGCTTGGATGGGTCTCTCGCCTACAATGAGCAGTTCTTC
TRBV2,.,TRBJ1-2,TRBD1,CASSGGQGAIGYTF,TGTGCCAGCAGTGGGGGACAGGGGGCGATCGGCTACACCTTC
TRBV25-1,.,TRBJ2-4,.,CASSESHGVIQYF,TGTGCCAGCAGTGAATCCCACGGAGTCATTCAGTACTTC
TRBV5-1,.,TRBJ2-7,.,CASSLDGYSYEQYF,TGCGCCAGCAGCTTGGACGGATATTCCTACGAGCAGTACTTC
TRBV30,few,TRBJ2-1,.,CAWSSTVRPDPFF,TGTGCCTGGAGCTCGACTGTGCGCCCCGATCCGTTCTTC
TRBV5-4,.,TRBJ1-3,.,CASSLGRSGNTIYF,TGTGCCAGCAGCTTAGGGCGCTCTGGAAACACCATATATTTT
TRBV7-8,.,TRBJ1-1,TRBD1,CASSLVQGANPTEAFF,TGTGCCAGCAGCTTAGTCCAGGGGGCGAATCCCACTGAAGCTTTCTTT
TRBV3-1/TRBV3-2,.,TRBJ1-2,.,CASSLEYGGYTF,TGTGCCAGCAGCCTTGAGTACGGGGGCTACACCTTC
TRBV28,once,TRBJ2-3,.,CASSPGRGDTQYF,TGTGCCAGCAGCCCGGGGCGCGGGGATACGCAGTATTTT
TRBV19,few,TRBJ2-1,.,CASSTLLEQFF,TGTGCCAGTAGTACGCTTCTTGAGCAGTTCTTC